This T cell receptor beta chain derives from a study of T-cell reconstitution after alpha-beta-depleted transplantation in children. Unique molecular identifiers were used to barcode this TCRbeta library. MiXCR was run by TCRdb on the PCR reads, yielding one entry per CDR3 protein. The sample includes about 610,000 distinct CDR3 sequences, roughly a tenth seen only once; the top ten take approximately 4.1%. There are many counts of this clonotype. The sample here was PBMCs from the stem cell graft donor, taken from the stem cell graft. This TCR derives from a human donor who donated a stem cell graft to a child with acute myeloid leukemia.

The CDR3: CASSFVPRTSGYNEQFF. The CDR3 DNA reads as TGTGCCAGCAGCTTTGTTCCGCGGACTAGCGGCTACAATGAGCAGTTCTTC. This chain uses TRBV7-2 with TRBJ2-1, with 10 bases lining up with TRBD2. This CDR3 has 17 residues. Trimming took 3 bases from V and 3 from J; bases not matched to a gene: 8. Germline lookup yields CDR1 SGHTA and CDR2 FQGNSA.